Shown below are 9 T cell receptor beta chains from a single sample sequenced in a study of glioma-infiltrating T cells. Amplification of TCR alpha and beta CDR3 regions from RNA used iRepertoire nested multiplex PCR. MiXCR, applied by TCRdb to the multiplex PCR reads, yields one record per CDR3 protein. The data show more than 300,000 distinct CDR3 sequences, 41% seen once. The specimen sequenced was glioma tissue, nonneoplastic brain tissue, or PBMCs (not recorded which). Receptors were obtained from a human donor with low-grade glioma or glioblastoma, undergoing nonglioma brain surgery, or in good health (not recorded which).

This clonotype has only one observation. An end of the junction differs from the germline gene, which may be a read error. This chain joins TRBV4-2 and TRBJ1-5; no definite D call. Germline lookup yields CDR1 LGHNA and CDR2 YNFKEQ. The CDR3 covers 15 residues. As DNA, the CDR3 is TGTGCCAGCAACCAAGTACTGGGTGCCGGTCGGCCCCAGCATTTT. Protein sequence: CASNQVLGAGRPQHF.

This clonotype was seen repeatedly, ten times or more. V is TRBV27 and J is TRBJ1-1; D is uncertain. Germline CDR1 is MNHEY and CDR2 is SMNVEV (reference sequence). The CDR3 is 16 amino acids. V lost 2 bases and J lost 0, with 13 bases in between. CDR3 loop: CASSLLGFSMNTEAFF. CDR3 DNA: TGTGCCAGCAGTTTACTAGGATTCTCGATGAACACTGAAGCTTTCTTT.

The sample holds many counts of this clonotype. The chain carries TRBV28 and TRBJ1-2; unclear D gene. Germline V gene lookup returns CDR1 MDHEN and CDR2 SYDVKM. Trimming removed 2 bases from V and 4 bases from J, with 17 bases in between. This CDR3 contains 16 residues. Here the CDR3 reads CASSLRTRRRTYGYTF. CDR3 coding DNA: TGTGCCAGCAGTTTACGCACCCGAAGGAGAACCTATGGCTACACCTTC.

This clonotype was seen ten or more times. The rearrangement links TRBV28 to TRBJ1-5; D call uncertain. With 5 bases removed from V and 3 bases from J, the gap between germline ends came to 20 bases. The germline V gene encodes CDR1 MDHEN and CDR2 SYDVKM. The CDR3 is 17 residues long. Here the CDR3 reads CASSPNRPVTLNQPQHF. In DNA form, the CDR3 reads TGTGCCAGCAGTCCAAATCGCCCCGTGACCCTCAATCAGCCCCAGCATTTT.

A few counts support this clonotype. CDR3 sequence: CASSLASVADTQYF. As DNA, the CDR3 is TGCGCCAGCAGCTTGGCCAGCGTCGCAGATACGCAGTATTTT. The rearrangement uses TRBV5-1 and TRBJ2-3; D remains unclear. V was pared by 0 bases and J by 4 bases, with 9 bases between. This CDR3 has 14 residues. Germline V gene lookup returns CDR1 SGHRS and CDR2 YFSETQ.

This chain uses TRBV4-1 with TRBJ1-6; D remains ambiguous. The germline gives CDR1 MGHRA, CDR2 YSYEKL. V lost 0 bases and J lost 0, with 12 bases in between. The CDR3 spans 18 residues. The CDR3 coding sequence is TGCGCCAGCAGCCAAGATTTTACAGCAAGCTCCTATAATTCACCCCTCCACTTT. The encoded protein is CASSQDFTASSYNSPLHF.

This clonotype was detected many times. The CDR3 protein is CASSLVMREQYF. CDR3 DNA: TGTGCCAGCAGCTTAGTTATGCGCGAGCAGTACTTC. The V call is TRBV7-2, the J call TRBJ2-7; D gene ambiguous. V was shortened by 1 base and J by 6 bases, with 7 bases between the two germline ends. Germline V gene data show CDR1 as SGHTA and CDR2 as FQGNSA. The CDR3 has 12 amino acids. Using reference TRBV7-2 and TRBJ2-7 for the parts outside the CDR3, the full variable domain is GAGVSQSPSNKVTEKGKDVELRCDPISGHTALYWYRQSLGQGLEFLIYFQGNSAPDKSGLPSDRFSAERTGGSVSTLTIQRTQQEDSAVYLCASSLVMREQYFGPGTRLTVT.

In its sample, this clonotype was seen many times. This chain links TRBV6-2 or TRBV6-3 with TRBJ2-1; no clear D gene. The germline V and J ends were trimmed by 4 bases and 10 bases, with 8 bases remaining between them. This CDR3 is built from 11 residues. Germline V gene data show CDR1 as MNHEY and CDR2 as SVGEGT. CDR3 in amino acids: CASSLSREQFF. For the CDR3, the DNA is TGTGCCAGCAGTTTAAGCCGGGAGCAGTTCTTC.

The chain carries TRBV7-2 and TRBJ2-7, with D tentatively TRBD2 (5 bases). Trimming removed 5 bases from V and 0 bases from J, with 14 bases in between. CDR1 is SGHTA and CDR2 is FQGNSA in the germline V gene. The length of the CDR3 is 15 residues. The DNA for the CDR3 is TGTGCCAGCAGCCCTGTCGAGCGGCTCTCCTACGAGCAGTACTTC. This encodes CASSPVERLSYEQYF.